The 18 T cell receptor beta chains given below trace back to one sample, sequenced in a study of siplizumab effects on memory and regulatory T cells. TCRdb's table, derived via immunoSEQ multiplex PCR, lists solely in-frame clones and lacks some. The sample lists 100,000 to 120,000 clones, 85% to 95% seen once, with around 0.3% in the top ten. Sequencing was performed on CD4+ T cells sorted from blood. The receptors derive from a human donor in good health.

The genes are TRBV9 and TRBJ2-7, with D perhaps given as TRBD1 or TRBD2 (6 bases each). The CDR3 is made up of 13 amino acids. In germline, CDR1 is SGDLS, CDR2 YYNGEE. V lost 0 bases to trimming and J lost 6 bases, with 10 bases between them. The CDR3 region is CASSVEGGSEQYF. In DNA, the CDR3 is TGTGCCAGCAGCGTAGAGGGGGGCTCCGAGCAGTACTTC.

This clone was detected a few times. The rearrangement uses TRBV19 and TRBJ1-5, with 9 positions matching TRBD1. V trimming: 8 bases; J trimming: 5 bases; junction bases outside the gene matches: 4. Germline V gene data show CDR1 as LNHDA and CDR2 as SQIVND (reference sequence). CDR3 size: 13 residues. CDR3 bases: TGTGCCAGTGGGGACAGGGTAGATCAGCCCCAGCATTTT. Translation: CASGDRVDQPQHF.

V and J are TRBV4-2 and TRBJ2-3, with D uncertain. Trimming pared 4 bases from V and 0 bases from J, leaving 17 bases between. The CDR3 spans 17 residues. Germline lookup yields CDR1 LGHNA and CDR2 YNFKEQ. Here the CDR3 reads CASSPRVGIDSTDTQYF. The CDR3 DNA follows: TGTGCCAGCAGCCCCCGGGTAGGGATAGATAGCACAGATACGCAGTATTTT.

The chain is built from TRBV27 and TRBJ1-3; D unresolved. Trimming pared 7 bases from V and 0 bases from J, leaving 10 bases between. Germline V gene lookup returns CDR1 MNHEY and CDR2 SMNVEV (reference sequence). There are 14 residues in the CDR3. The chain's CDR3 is CASMREPSGNTIYF. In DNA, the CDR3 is TGTGCCAGCATGAGGGAACCCTCTGGAAACACCATATATTTT.

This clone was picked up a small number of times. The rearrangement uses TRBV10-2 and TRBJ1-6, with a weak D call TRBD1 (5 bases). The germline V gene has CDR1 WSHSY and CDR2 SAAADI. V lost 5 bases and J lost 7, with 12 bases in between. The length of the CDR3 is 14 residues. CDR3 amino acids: CASSRDPPNSPLHF. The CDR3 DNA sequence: TGCGCCAGCAGTAGGGACCCTCCCAATTCACCCCTCCACTTT.

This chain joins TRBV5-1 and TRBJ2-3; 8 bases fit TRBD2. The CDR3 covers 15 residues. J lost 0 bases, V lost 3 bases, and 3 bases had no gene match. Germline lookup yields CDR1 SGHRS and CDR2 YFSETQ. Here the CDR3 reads CASSSGTRSTDTQYF. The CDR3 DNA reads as TGCGCCAGCAGCTCCGGGACTAGGAGCACAGATACGCAGTATTTT.

As DNA, the CDR3 is TGCGCCAGCAGCCGTGGGGGGGAATACGAGCAGTACTTC. Encoded protein: CASSRGGEYEQYF. V is TRBV4-1 and J is TRBJ2-7; 7 nucleotides line up with TRBD2. This CDR3 spans 13 amino acids. V shed 4 bases, J shed 4 bases, and the junction held 4 bases outside the gene matches. The germline gives CDR1 MGHRA, CDR2 YSYEKL.

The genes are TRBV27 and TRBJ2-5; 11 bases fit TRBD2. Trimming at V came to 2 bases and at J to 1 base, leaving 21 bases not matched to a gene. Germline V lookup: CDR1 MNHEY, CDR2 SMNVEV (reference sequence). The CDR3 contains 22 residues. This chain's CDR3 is CASSLRLLLAGDAEQIQETQYF. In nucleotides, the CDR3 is TGTGCCAGCAGTTTACGACTCTTACTAGCGGGGGACGCCGAACAAATCCAAGAGACCCAGTACTTC.

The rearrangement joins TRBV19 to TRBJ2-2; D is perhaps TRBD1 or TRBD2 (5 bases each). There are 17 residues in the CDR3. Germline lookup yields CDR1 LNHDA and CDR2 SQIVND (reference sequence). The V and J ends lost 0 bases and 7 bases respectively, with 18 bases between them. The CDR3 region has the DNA TGTGCCAGTAGTATAGACGGGACGGCCCGATCCCTCGGGGAGCTGTTTTTT. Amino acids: CASSIDGTARSLGELFF.

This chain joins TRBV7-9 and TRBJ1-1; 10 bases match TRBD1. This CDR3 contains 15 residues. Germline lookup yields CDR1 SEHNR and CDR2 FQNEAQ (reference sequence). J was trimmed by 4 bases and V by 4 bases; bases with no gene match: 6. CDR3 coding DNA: TGTGCCAGCAGCTCGCGGGACAGGGGAGCCACTGAAGCTTTCTTT. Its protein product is CASSSRDRGATEAFF.

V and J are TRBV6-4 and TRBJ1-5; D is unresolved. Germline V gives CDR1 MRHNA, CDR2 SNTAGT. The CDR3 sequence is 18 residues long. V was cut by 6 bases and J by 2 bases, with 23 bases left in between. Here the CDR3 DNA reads TGTGCCAGCAGCGACGGGGAGAGGGTCAGTATTGGCAATCAGCCCCAGCATTTT. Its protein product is CASSDGERVSIGNQPQHF.

CDR3 bases: TGTGCCAGCAGCTTCTCAGGGAAGGGGCCCCAGCATTTT. Translation gives CASSFSGKGPQHF. V usage is TRBV5-4 and J usage is TRBJ1-5, with a weak D call TRBD1 (5 bases). The CDR3 extends over 13 amino acids. V was trimmed by 2 bases and J by 9 bases, leaving 12 bases between them. Germline assignment: CDR1 SGHNT and CDR2 YYREEE (reference sequence).

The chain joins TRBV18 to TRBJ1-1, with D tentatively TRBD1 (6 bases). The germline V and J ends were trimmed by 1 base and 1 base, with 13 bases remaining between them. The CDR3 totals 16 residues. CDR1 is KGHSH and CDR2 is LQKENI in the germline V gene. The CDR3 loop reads CASSPRQGLENTEAFF. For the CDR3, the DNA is TGTGCCAGCTCACCACGGCAGGGGCTCGAGAACACTGAAGCTTTCTTT. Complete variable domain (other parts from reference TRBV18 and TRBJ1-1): NAGVMQNPRHLVRRRGQEARLRCSPMKGHSHVYWYRQLPEEGLKFMVYLQKENIIDESGMPKERFSAEFPKEGPSILRIQQVVRGDSAAYFCASSPRQGLENTEAFFGQGTRLTVV.

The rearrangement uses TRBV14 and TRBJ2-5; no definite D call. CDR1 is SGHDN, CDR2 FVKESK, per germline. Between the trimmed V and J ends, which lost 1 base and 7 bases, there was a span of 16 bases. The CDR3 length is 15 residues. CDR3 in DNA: TGTGCCAGCAGCCAAGCCCGGACGGAGACGGGGACCCAGTACTTC. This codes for CASSQARTETGTQYF.

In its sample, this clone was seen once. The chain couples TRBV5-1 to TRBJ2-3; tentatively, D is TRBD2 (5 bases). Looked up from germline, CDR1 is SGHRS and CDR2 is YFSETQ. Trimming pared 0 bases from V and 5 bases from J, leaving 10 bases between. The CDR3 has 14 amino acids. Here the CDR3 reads CASSLELVGDTQYF. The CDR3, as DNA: TGCGCCAGCAGCTTGGAACTAGTTGGAGATACGCAGTATTTT.

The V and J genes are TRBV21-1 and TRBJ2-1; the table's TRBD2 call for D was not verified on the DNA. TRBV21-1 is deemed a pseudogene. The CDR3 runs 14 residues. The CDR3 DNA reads TGTGCCAGCTCTTATTTCGATCTATACAATGAGCAGTTCTTC. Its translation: CASSYFDLYNEQFF.

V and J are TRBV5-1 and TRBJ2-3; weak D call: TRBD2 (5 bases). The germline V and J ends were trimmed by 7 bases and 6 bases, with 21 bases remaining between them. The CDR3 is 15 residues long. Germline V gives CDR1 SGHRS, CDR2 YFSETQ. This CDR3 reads CASGLDGGTSDTQYF. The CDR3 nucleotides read TGCGCCAGCGGCCTAGACGGAGGAACGTCGGATACGCAGTATTTT.

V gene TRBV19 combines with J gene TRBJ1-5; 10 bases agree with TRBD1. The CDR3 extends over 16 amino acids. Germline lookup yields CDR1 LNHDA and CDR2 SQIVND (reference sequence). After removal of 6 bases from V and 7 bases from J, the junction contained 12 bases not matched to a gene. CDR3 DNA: TGTGCCAGTAGCCGGGACAGGGGAGGGGCCGGGCAGCCCCAGCATTTT. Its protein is CASSRDRGGAGQPQHF.